What follows is one T cell receptor (beta chain) and its context. The sample belongs to a study of blood T cell repertoires in COVID-19. The overall study: Samples of COVID-19 (acute and convalescent) were obtained from the United States, Italy and Spain. PBMCs, B-cell-depleted T cells, or T cells were the source of the cDNA or gDNA that made up the material.

V was trimmed by 2 bases and J by 4 bases, leaving 12 bases between them. The CDR3 has 15 residues. In germline, CDR1 is MDHEN, CDR2 SYDVKM. Produced via immunoSEQ multiplex PCR; TCRdb's table is partial and in-frame only. The sample carries about 160,000 clones, over 70% recorded once. The source material was peripheral blood. The receptor was derived from a woman of 80 years or more with active or convalescent COVID-19. The chain carries TRBV28 and TRBJ1-5, with D maybe TRBD1 (5 bases). The CDR3 bases are TGTGCCAGCAGTTTAAGGAGGGGCCCAAATCAGCCCCAGCATTTT. Protein product: CASSLRRGPNQPQHF.